This TCR beta chain was sequenced for a study of T cells after yellow fever vaccination. Study summary: SMART-Seq v4 Ultra Low Input prepared the low-cell-number fractions. Study-level results: Reappearance after the booster was seen for most primary-vaccination clones, at roughly 96% CD4 and roughly 90% CD8. The secondary response peaked faster, at day 5 versus 15, but was weaker. Practically every clonotype that responded to the vaccine could not be detected in sorted memory subsets on day 0.

The CDR3 runs to 13 residues. The germline V gene has CDR1 MGHDK and CDR2 SYGVNS. The ends were cut back, 3 bases at V and 8 bases at J, with 11 bases in the middle. MiXCR was run by TCRdb on the 5' RACE reads, yielding one entry per CDR3 protein. The data hold tens of thousands of distinct CDR3 sequences, with roughly 10% observed a single time. There are many counts of this clonotype. This chain connects TRBV25-1 to TRBJ2-1; D gene unclear. The sample here was PBMCs, either bulk or a sorted T-cell subset (CD4+, CD8+, memory, or dextramer-sorted; not recorded which), taken roughly 15 days after the first yellow fever vaccination. The sequence derives from a young man who received the YFV17D yellow fever vaccine. This CDR3 is CASSEHPRDEQFF. The CDR3 coding sequence is TGTGCCAGCAGTGAGCACCCTAGGGATGAGCAGTTCTTC.